The rows below give T cell receptor beta chains drawn from one sample of a study of blood T cells in healthy people across ages. One entry per CDR3 protein results from TCRdb running MiXCR on the 5' RACE reads. The table shows under 1 million distinct CDR3 sequences, with under 55% occurring only once. Sequencing was done on a sample of blood. These receptor sequences come from a man in his sixties in good health. CDR3s include the opening cysteine and the closing phenylalanine or tryptophan. The order of the fields is V gene, clone size, CDR3 length, J gene, D gene, CDR3 protein, CDR3 DNA. D genes are given only for firm matches. Where a row states a size, it is once, few, many or the class of an expanded clone; other rows omit it.

TRBV3-1	-	15	TRBJ1-6	-	CASSPSAGQNSPLHF	TGTGCCAGCAGCCCTTCCGCCGGACAGAATTCACCCCTCCACTTT
TRBV11-2	-	14	TRBJ2-1	-	CASSLEQSGRKRFF	TGTGCCAGCAGCTTAGAACAAAGTGGTCGGAAGAGGTTCTTC
TRBV11-3	-	15	TRBJ1-4	-	CASSEERGSNEKLFF	TGTGCCAGCAGCGAAGAACGGGGATCTAATGAAAAACTGTTTTTT
TRBV20-1	few	16	TRBJ1-2	-	CSATLRSTGELDGYTF	TGCAGTGCTACCCTACGCAGCACCGGGGAGTTGGATGGCTACACCTTC
TRBV9	-	15	TRBJ1-6	-	CASSVEPEIISPLHF	TGTGCCAGCAGCGTAGAGCCAGAAATAATTTCACCCCTCCACTTT
TRBV6-2/TRBV6-3	-	15	TRBJ1-5	TRBD1	CASSDRGGSNRPQHF	TGTGCCAGCAGTGACAGGGGTGGCAGCAATCGGCCCCAGCATTTT
TRBV5-1	few	18	TRBJ2-7	-	CASSRASMVAMDSYEQYF	TGCGCCAGCAGCCGCGCCTCCATGGTGGCGATGGACTCCTACGAGCAGTACTTC
TRBV4-3	few	13	TRBJ2-1	-	CASSQTGSNEQFF	TGCGCCAGCAGCCAGACAGGTTCCAATGAGCAGTTCTTC
TRBV5-5	-	12	TRBJ2-7	-	CASSATRSEQYF	TGTGCCAGCAGCGCGACTAGAAGCGAGCAGTACTTC
TRBV7-6	-	16	TRBJ2-7	-	CASSLEASNRGNEQYF	TGTGCCAGCAGCTTAGAGGCCTCGAATCGGGGCAATGAGCAGTACTTC
TRBV12-3/TRBV12-4	many	14	TRBJ1-5	TRBD1	CASSLQGAIQPQHF	TGTGCCAGCAGTTTACAGGGGGCGATTCAGCCCCAGCATTTT
TRBV6-2/TRBV6-3	-	16	TRBJ2-1	TRBD2	CASSSAGTSGGARQFF	TGTGCCAGCAGTTCCGCCGGGACTAGCGGGGGGGCAAGGCAGTTCTTC
TRBV20-1	few	15	TRBJ2-5	-	CSASPPGISQETQYF	TGCAGTGCTAGTCCTCCTGGTATCTCCCAAGAGACCCAGTACTTC
TRBV20-1	-	12	TRBJ2-5	-	CSASEQGETQYF	TGCAGTGCTAGTGAACAGGGCGAGACCCAGTACTTC
TRBV6-5	few	15	TRBJ1-2	TRBD1	CASTRAGGADYGYTF	TGTGCCAGCACCCGCGCAGGGGGTGCAGACTATGGCTACACCTTC
TRBV2	-	15	TRBJ1-5	-	CASSDFGGVDQPQHF	TGTGCCAGCAGTGATTTTGGTGGGGTAGATCAGCCCCAGCATTTT
TRBV7-2	-	15	TRBJ2-1	-	CASSLEPGLHNEQFF	TGTGCCAGCAGCTTAGAACCCGGGCTACACAATGAGCAGTTCTTC
TRBV7-2	-	16	TRBJ2-3	-	CASSLASTASTDTQYF	TGTGCCAGCAGCTTAGCGAGTACAGCTAGCACAGATACGCAGTATTTT
TRBV4-2	-	15	TRBJ1-5	-	CASSQDNRAYQPQHF	TGTGCCAGCAGCCAAGATAACCGGGCTTACCAGCCCCAGCATTTT
TRBV6-2/TRBV6-3	few	12	TRBJ1-1	-	CASSTSYTEAFF	TGTGCCAGCAGTACTTCATACACTGAAGCTTTCTTT
TRBV20-1	-	18	TRBJ2-3	-	CSARAEGRQGFRGDTQYF	TGCAGTGCTAGAGCTGAGGGTAGGCAGGGGTTCCGAGGAGATACGCAGTATTTT
TRBV11-1	few	17	TRBJ2-1	-	CASSLATWTLTYNEQFF	TGTGCCAGCAGCTTAGCTACGTGGACTCTTACCTACAATGAGCAGTTCTTC
TRBV7-2	-	13	TRBJ2-1	-	CASRPSLDHEQFF	TGTGCCAGCAGACCATCCCTAGATCATGAGCAGTTCTTC
TRBV3-1	few	15	TRBJ2-5	TRBD2	CASNQASSGVWEQYF	TGTGCCAGCAACCAGGCATCCAGCGGGGTATGGGAGCAGTACTTC
TRBV5-6	few	15	TRBJ2-5	-	CASSLVQGAQETQYF	TGTGCCAGCAGCTTGGTTCAGGGCGCCCAAGAGACCCAGTACTTC
TRBV29-1	many	14	TRBJ1-2	-	CSVEDLWGRKGYTF	TGCAGCGTTGAAGATCTTTGGGGCCGAAAGGGCTACACCTTC
TRBV7-2	-	17	TRBJ2-3	TRBD1	CASSYSGTGTKADTQYF	TGTGCCAGCAGCTATTCCGGGACAGGGACTAAGGCAGATACGCAGTATTTT
TRBV11-3	-	13	TRBJ2-1	-	CASSLDGVNEQFF	TGTGCCAGCAGCTTAGATGGGGTAAATGAGCAGTTCTTC
TRBV6-1	-	15	TRBJ2-1	-	CASSDRLNGGNEQFF	TGTGCCAGCAGTGACCGGCTCAACGGGGGCAATGAGCAGTTCTTC
TRBV12-3/TRBV12-4	-	12	TRBJ1-1	-	CASSFQVTEAFF	TGTGCCAGCAGTTTTCAGGTCACTGAAGCTTTCTTT
TRBV24-1	-	17	TRBJ1-2	-	CATSDSRGQRANYGYTF	TGTGCCACCAGTGATTCCCGCGGGCAAAGAGCTAACTATGGCTACACCTTC
TRBV15	-	12	TRBJ1-4	-	CATSRDREKLFF	TGTGCCACCAGCAGAGATCGGGAAAAACTGTTTTTT
TRBV10-3	few	15	TRBJ1-6	TRBD1	CAISVMTGSNSPLHF	TGTGCCATCAGTGTCATGACAGGGAGTAATTCACCCCTCCACTTT
TRBV7-2	few	14	TRBJ1-2	-	CASSLVDRNYGYTF	TGTGCCAGCAGCTTAGTTGACAGAAACTATGGCTACACCTTC
TRBV27	-	17	TRBJ1-1	-	CASSPRPGTGGNTEAFF	TGTGCCAGCAGTCCCCGTCCCGGGACGGGGGGGAACACTGAAGCTTTCTTT
TRBV7-2	few	15	TRBJ1-2	TRBD1	CASSLSGTDLYGYTF	TGTGCCAGCAGCTTATCAGGGACAGACTTATATGGCTACACCTTC
TRBV7-6	few	15	TRBJ1-6	TRBD1	CASSLDRGRNSPLHF	TGTGCCAGCAGCTTAGACAGGGGGCGCAATTCACCCCTCCACTTT
TRBV6-2/TRBV6-3	few	14	TRBJ2-7	-	CASSYSSGNYEQYF	TGTGCCAGCAGTTACTCTAGCGGAAACTACGAGCAGTACTTC
TRBV7-3	-	14	TRBJ2-1	-	CASRAGTNLGEQFF	TGTGCCAGCAGGGCCGGGACAAATTTGGGGGAGCAGTTCTTC
TRBV7-2	-	15	TRBJ2-5	TRBD2	CASNPGPRTSQTQYF	TGTGCCAGCAACCCCGGCCCGAGGACTAGTCAGACCCAGTACTTC
TRBV9	-	13	TRBJ1-2	-	CARSVGPSYGYTF	TGTGCCCGCAGCGTGGGACCGAGCTATGGCTACACCTTC
TRBV6-5	-	15	TRBJ2-7	TRBD2	CASSYRLAGVYEQYF	TGTGCCAGCAGTTACCGACTAGCGGGTGTCTACGAGCAGTACTTC
TRBV7-9	few	18	TRBJ2-6	-	CASSLRRSFEGGANVLTF	TGTGCCAGCAGCTTACGTAGGTCCTTTGAGGGTGGGGCCAACGTCCTGACTTTC
TRBV3-1	few	14	TRBJ2-7	-	CASSQDRTTYEQYF	TGTGCCAGCAGCCAAGACCGCACCACCTACGAGCAGTACTTC
TRBV12-3/TRBV12-4	few	18	TRBJ2-6	-	CASSSSGTRLSGANVLTF	TGTGCCAGCAGTTCCTCCGGGACACGGCTCTCTGGGGCCAACGTCCTGACTTTC
TRBV20-1	-	12	TRBJ2-1	-	CSANLRGNEQFF	TGCAGTGCTAATCTCCGGGGCAATGAGCAGTTCTTC
TRBV7-8	-	17	TRBJ1-2	-	CASSLVGGATHVYGYTF	TGTGCCAGCAGCTTAGTCGGAGGGGCGACCCACGTTTATGGCTACACCTTC
TRBV27	many	13	TRBJ1-1	-	CASSLQGYTEAFF	TGTGCCAGCAGTTTACAGGGCTACACTGAAGCTTTCTTT
TRBV12-3/TRBV12-4	-	14	TRBJ2-1	TRBD2	CASSLARKAGEQFF	TGTGCCAGCAGTTTAGCCAGAAAAGCGGGGGAGCAGTTCTTC
TRBV15	-	16	TRBJ2-1	TRBD2	CATSRGFSGGGNEQFF	TGTGCCACCAGCAGAGGGTTTAGCGGGGGCGGAAATGAGCAGTTCTTC
TRBV28	-	16	TRBJ2-1	-	CASSLTAGQKYNEQFF	TGTGCCAGCAGCCTCACCGCGGGACAGAAATACAATGAGCAGTTCTTC
TRBV20-1	-	16	TRBJ2-5	-	CSASRGPGLAQETQYF	TGCAGTGCCAGCAGGGGCCCCGGGCTAGCCCAGGAGACCCAGTACTTC
TRBV25-1	few	13	TRBJ2-7	TRBD1	CASGRTGGAEQYF	TGTGCCAGCGGACGGACAGGGGGCGCCGAGCAGTACTTC
TRBV7-7	-	15	TRBJ2-5	TRBD2	CASSPGLAVRETQYF	TGTGCCAGCAGCCCGGGACTAGCGGTTCGAGAGACCCAGTACTTC
TRBV15	-	14	TRBJ2-7	-	CATSSSSSGTEQYF	TGTGCCACCAGCTCATCTTCCTCAGGGACCGAGCAGTACTTC
TRBV6-2/TRBV6-3	-	16	TRBJ2-1	-	CASSYAKSGSYNEQFF	TGTGCCAGCAGTTACGCCAAGAGCGGCTCCTACAATGAGCAGTTCTTC